These 5 T cell receptor beta chains came from one sample sequenced in a study of post-analysis software for immune sequencing data. Study-wide results and caveats: Five or six TRBV segments were significantly more frequent in patients than in controls. TRBV5-6, TRBV5-1 and TRBV20-1 were among these segments.

cDNA libraries for TCR beta contained unique molecular identifiers. MiXCR, run by TCRdb on the PCR reads, gives a single entry per CDR3 protein. Of 380,000 or so distinct CDR3 sequences listed, about a third were seen once; the top ten hold about an eighth. These receptors have no identified antigens. Sequencing used blood. The receptors derive from a girl aged 5 to 17 with multiple sclerosis.

This clonotype was found a few times. One end of the junction is discordant with germline, which a read error may explain. The chain employs TRBV25-1 and TRBJ2-7, with no clear D. The CDR3 consists of 10 residues. Germline CDR1 is MGHDK and CDR2 is SYGVNS. The CDR3 here is CASSRREQYF. DNA of the CDR3: TGCGCCAGCAGTAGGCGCGAGCAGTACTTC.

This clonotype was picked up a small number of times. This chain connects TRBV28 to TRBJ1-2, with a weak D call TRBD1 (5 bases). This CDR3 is 12 amino acids long. CDR1 and CDR2 from the germline V gene are MDHEN and SYDVKM. With 8 bases removed from V and 2 bases from J, the gap between germline ends came to 9 bases. The DNA of the CDR3 is TGTGCCAGCGCAGACAGCAACTATGGCTACACCTTC. It is translated as CASADSNYGYTF.

The V and J genes are TRBV7-8 and TRBJ2-4; D is perhaps TRBD2 (6 bases). Germline CDR1 SGHVS, CDR2 FQNEAQ. V was clipped by 5 bases and J by 7 bases, with 9 bases between them. The CDR3 contains 12 residues. DNA of the CDR3: TGTGCCAGCAGCCAAGGAGGGAACATTCAGTACTTC. This gives the protein CASSQGGNIQYF.

This chain joins TRBV7-2 and TRBJ2-1, with D perhaps TRBD1 or TRBD2 (5 bases each). V lost 7 bases and J lost 0, with 13 bases in between. The germline V gene has CDR1 SGHTA and CDR2 FQGNSA. The CDR3 contains 15 residues. CDR3 region: CASMIGGFSYNEQFF. CDR3 nucleotides: TGTGCCAGCATGATTGGGGGATTCTCCTACAATGAGCAGTTCTTC.

This clonotype was seen a handful of times. J is TRBJ2-4 and V is TRBV12-3 or TRBV12-4, with D perhaps TRBD1 (6 bases). The CDR3 sequence is 15 residues long. The ends were cut back, 2 bases at V and 8 bases at J, with 16 bases in the middle. The CDR3 reads CASSLRAQGGYIQYF. In DNA form, the CDR3 reads TGTGCCAGCAGTTTAAGAGCACAGGGTGGGTACATTCAGTACTTC.